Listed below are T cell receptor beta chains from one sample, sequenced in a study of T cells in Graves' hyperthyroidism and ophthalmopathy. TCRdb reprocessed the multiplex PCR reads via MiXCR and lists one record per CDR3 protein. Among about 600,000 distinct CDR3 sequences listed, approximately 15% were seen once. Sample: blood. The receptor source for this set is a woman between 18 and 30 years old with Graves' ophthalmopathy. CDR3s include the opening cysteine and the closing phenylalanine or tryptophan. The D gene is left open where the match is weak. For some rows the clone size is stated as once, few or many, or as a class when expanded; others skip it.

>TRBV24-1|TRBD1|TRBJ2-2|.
CATSDSADRGVTGELFF
TGTGCCACCAGTGATTCGGCGGACAGGGGAGTCACCGGGGAGCTGTTTTTT
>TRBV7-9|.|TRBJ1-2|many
CASSPLRGGYGYTF
TGTGCCAGCAGTCCGCTGCGAGGGGGCTATGGCTACACCTTC
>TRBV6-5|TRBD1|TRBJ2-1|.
CASSYSQGAGNEQFF
TGTGCCAGCAGTTACTCACAGGGGGCTGGCAATGAGCAGTTCTTC
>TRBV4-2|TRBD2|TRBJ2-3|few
CASSTRTSGGTDTQYF
TGTGCCAGCAGCACTCGGACTAGCGGGGGCACAGATACGCAGTATTTT
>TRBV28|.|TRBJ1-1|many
CASTPHGLNTEAFF
TGTGCCAGCACTCCCCATGGGCTGAACACTGAAGCTTTCTTT
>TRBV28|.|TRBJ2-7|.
CASSLIRGAYEQYF
TGTGCCAGCAGTTTAATCAGGGGGGCCTACGAGCAGTACTTC
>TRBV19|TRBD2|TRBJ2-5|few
CASMDSGRYGETQYF
TGTGCCAGTATGGATAGCGGGAGGTACGGGGAGACCCAGTACTTC
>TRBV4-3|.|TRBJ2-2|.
CASSPPRGPGRGELFF
TGCGCCAGCAGCCCCCCTCGGGGACCGGGACGTGGGGAGCTGTTTTTT
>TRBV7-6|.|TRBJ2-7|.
CASSLMGGEQYF
TGTGCCAGCAGCTTAATGGGCGGGGAGCAGTACTTC
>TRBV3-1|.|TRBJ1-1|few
CASRPLVGRGETEAFF
TGTGCCAGCAGACCCCTGGTGGGCAGGGGTGAGACTGAAGCTTTCTTT
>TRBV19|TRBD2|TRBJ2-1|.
CASSSQAPRGSYNEQFF
TGTGCCAGTAGTTCCCAGGCCCCCCGCGGGAGCTACAATGAGCAGTTCTTC
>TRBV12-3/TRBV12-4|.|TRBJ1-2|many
CASSFRQGYGYTF
TGTGCCAGCAGTTTTCGGCAGGGGTACGGCTACACCTTC
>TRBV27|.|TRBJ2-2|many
CASSVRDTGELFF
TGTGCCAGCAGTGTAAGAGACACCGGGGAGCTGTTTTTT
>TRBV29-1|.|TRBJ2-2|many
CSVEETHTNTGELFF
TGCAGCGTTGAAGAAACGCATACGAACACCGGGGAGCTGTTTTTT
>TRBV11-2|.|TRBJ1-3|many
CASSLDPPGTEDGNTIYF
TGTGCCAGCAGCTTAGATCCCCCCGGGACCGAAGATGGAAACACCATATATTTT
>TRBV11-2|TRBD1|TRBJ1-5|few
CASSLSDRVGQPQHF
TGTGCCAGCAGCTTATCCGACAGGGTAGGTCAGCCCCAGCATTTT
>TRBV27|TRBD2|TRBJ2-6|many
CASSRTSLSGANVLTF
TGTGCCAGCAGTAGGACTAGCCTCTCTGGGGCCAACGTCCTGACTTTC
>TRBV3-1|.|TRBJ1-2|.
CASSQGAAGFGYTF
TGTGCCAGCAGCCAAGGAGCCGCAGGGTTTGGCTACACCTTC
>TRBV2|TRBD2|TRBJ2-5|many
CASLLGLAGGKRTQYF
TGTGCCAGCCTACTGGGACTAGCGGGGGGTAAGAGAACCCAGTACTTC
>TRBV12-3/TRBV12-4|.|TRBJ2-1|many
CASSFVGVNEQFF
TGTGCCAGCAGTTTTGTGGGGGTCAATGAGCAGTTCTTC
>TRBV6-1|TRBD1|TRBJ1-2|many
CASSEWSWTGGLGTGYTF
TGTGCCAGCAGTGAATGGAGTTGGACAGGCGGCCTCGGGACGGGCTACACCTTC
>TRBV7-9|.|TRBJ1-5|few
CASSPFGGLNQPQHF
TGTGCCAGCAGCCCCTTTGGGGGCCTCAATCAGCCCCAGCATTTT
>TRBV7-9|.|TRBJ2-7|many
CASSDLKGTYEQYF
TGTGCCAGCAGCGACCTAAAAGGGACTTACGAGCAGTACTTC
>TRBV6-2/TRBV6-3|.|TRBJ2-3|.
CASSLGFRDTQYF
TGTGCCAGCAGTTTAGGTTTCAGAGATACGCAGTATTTT
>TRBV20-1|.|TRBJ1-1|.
CSAEDTNTEAFF
TGCAGTGCCGAGGACACGAACACTGAAGCTTTCTTT
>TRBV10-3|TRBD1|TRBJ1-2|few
CAISNPGQGSYGYTF
TGTGCCATCAGTAATCCGGGACAGGGTAGCTATGGCTACACCTTC
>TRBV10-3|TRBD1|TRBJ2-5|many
CAISLTDRAETRYF
TGTGCCATCAGTTTGACTGACAGGGCAGAGACCCGGTACTTC